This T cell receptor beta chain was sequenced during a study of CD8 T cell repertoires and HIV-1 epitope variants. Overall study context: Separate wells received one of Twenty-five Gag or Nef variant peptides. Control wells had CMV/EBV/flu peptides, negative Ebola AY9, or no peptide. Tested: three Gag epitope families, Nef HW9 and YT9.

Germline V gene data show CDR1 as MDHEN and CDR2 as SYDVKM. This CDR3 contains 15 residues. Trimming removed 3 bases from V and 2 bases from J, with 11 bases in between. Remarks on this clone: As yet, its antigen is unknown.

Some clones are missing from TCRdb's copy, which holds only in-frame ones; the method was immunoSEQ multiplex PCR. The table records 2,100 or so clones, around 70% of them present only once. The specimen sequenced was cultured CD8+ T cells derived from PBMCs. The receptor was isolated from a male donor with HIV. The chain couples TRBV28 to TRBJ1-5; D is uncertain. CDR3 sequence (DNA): TGTGCCAGCAGTTTGGAGGGCTGGGGCAATCAGCCCCAGCATTTT. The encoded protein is CASSLEGWGNQPQHF.